This T cell receptor (beta chain) emerged from a study of shared clonotypes between healthy human individuals. About the study: The plates for each donor numbered three CD4 naive, three CD4 memory, two CD8 naive and one CD8 memory.

The repertoire was sequenced with immunoSEQ multiplex PCR; TCRdb's copy has only in-frame clones and lacks some. The data show some 2 million clones, roughly 95% seen once. CD45RO-negative cells were positively selected for CCR7, leaving out terminally differentiated effector memory CD45RA+ cells. Germline trimming cut 5 bases from V and 8 bases from J; bases unmatched to any gene: 3. The germline V gene encodes CDR1 PRHDT and CDR2 FYEKMQ (reference sequence). The CDR3 covers 13 residues. J is TRBJ1-6 and V is TRBV13, with TRBD1 matching 7 bases. Source material: naive CD8+ T cells sorted from blood. The sequence derives from a man aged 18 to 29 in good health. CDR3 region: CASSPDRDSPLHF. The CDR3 nucleotides are TGTGCCAGCAGCCCAGACAGGGATTCACCCCTCCACTTT.